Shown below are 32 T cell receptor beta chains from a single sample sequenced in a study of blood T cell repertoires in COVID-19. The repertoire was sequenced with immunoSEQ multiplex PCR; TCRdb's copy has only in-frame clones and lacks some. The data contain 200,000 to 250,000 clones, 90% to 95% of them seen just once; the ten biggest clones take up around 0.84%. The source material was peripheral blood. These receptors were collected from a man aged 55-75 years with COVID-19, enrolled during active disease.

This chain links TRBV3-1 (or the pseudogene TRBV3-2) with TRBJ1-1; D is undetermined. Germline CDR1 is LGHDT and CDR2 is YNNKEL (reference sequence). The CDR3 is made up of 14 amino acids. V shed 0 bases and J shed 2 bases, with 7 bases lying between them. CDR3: CASSQERINTEAFF. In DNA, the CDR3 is TGTGCCAGCAGCCAAGAGCGGATTAACACTGAAGCTTTCTTT.

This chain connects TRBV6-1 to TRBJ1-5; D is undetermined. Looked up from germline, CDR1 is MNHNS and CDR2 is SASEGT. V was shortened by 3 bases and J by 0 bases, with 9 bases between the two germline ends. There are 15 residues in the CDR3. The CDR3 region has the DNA TGTGCCAGCAGTGACCTTGTCCCTAGCAATCAGCCCCAGCATTTT. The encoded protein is CASSDLVPSNQPQHF.

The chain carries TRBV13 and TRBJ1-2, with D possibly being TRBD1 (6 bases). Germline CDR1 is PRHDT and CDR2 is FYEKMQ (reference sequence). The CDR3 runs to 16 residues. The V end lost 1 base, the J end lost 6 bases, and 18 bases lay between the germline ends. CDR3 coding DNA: TGTGCCAGCAGCTTAGTTAATACAGGGATCGTAAATGGCTACACCTTC. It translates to CASSLVNTGIVNGYTF.

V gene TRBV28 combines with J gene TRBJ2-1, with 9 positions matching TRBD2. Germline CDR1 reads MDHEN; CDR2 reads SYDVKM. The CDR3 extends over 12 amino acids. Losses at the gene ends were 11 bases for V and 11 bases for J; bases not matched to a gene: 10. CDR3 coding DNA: TGTGCCTCCTACCCCGCTAGCGGGAAGCAGTTCTTC. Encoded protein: CASYPASGKQFF.

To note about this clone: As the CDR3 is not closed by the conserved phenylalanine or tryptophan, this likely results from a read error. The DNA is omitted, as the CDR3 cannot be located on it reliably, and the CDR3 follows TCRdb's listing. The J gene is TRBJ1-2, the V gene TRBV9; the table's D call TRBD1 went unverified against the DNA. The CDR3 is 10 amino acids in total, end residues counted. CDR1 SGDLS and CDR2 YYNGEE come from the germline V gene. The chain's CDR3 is CASSPLLWPL.

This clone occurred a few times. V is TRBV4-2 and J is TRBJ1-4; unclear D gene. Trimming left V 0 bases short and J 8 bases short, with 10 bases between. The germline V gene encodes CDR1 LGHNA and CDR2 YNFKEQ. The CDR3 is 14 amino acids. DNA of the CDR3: TGTGCCAGCAGCCAAGATTTTTTAAAAGAAAAACTGTTTTTT. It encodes CASSQDFLKEKLFF.

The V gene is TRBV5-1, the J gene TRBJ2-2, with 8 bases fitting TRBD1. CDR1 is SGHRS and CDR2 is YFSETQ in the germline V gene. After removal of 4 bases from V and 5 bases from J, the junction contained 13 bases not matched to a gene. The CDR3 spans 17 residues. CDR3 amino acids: CASSRWTGIKGTGELFF. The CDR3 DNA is TGCGCCAGCAGCCGATGGACAGGGATTAAGGGGACCGGGGAGCTGTTTTTT.

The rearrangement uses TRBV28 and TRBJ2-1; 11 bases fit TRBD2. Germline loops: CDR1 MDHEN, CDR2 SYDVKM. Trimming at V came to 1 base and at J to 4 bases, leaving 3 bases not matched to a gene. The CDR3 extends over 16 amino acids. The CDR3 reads CASSLSGTSGYNEQFF. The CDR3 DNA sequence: TGTGCCAGCAGTTTATCCGGGACTAGCGGTTACAATGAGCAGTTCTTC.

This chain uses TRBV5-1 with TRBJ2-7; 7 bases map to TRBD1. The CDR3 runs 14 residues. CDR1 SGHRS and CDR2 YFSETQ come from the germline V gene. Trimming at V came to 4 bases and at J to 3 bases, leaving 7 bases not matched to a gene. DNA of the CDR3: TGCGCCAGCAGCCCCTGGGACAGAGTCTACGAGCAGTACTTC. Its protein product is CASSPWDRVYEQYF. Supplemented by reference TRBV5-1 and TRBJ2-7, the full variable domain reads KAGVTQTPRYLIKTRGQQVTLSCSPISGHRSVSWYQQTPGQGLQFLFEYFSETQRNKGNFPGRFSGRQFSNSRSEMNVSTLELGDSALYLCASSPWDRVYEQYFGPGTRLTVT.

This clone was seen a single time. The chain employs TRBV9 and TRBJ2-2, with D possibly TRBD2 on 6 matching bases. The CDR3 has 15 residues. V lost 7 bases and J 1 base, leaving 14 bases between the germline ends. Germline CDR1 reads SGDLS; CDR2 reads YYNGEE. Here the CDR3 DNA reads TGTGCCAGCGAGCGCGGGACGGTGAACACCGGGGAGCTGTTTTTT. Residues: CASERGTVNTGELFF. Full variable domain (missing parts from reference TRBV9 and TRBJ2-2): DSGVTQTPKHLITATGQRVTLRCSPRSGDLSVYWYQQSLDQGLQFLIQYYNGEERAKGNILERFSAQQFPDLHSELNLSSLELGDSALYFCASERGTVNTGELFFGEGSRLTVL.

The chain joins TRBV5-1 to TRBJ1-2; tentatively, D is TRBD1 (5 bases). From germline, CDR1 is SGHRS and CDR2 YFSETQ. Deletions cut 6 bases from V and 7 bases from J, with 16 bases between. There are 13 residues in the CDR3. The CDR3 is CASNLDTWSGYTF. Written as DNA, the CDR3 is TGCGCCAGCAACCTGGACACCTGGAGTGGCTACACCTTC.

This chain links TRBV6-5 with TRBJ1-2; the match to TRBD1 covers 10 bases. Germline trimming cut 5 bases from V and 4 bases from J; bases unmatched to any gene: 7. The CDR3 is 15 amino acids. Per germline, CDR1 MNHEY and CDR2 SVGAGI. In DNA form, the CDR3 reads TGTGCCAGCAGTCCGGGACAGGGGAACGGCTATGGCTACACCTTC. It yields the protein CASSPGQGNGYGYTF.

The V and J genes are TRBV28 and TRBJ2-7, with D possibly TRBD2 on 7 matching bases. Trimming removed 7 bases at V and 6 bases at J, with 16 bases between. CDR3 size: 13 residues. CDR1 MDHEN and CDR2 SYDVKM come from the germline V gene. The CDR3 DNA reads TGTGCCAGCAAGGGGGGGCGGGAAGGCGAGCAGTACTTC. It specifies CASKGGREGEQYF.

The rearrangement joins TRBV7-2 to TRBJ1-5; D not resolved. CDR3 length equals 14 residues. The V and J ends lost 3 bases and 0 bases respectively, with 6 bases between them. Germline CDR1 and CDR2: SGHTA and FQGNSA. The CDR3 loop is CASSFAGSNQPQHF. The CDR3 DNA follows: TGTGCCAGCAGCTTCGCAGGTAGCAATCAGCCCCAGCATTTT.

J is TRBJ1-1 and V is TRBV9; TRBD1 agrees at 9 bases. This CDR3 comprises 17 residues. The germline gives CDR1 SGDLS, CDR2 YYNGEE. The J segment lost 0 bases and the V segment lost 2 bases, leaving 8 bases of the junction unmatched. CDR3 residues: CASSVTGTGIMNTEAFF. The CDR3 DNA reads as TGTGCCAGCAGCGTGACCGGGACAGGGATTATGAACACTGAAGCTTTCTTT. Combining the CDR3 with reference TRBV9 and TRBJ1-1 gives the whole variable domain DSGVTQTPKHLITATGQRVTLRCSPRSGDLSVYWYQQSLDQGLQFLIQYYNGEERAKGNILERFSAQQFPDLHSELNLSSLELGDSALYFCASSVTGTGIMNTEAFFGQGTRLTVV.

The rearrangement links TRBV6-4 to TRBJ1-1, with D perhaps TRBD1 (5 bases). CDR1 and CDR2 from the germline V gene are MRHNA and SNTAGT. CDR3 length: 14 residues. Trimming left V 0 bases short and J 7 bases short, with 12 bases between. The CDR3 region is CASSDSGGISEAFF. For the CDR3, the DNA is TGTGCCAGCAGTGACTCGGGGGGGATAAGTGAAGCTTTCTTT.

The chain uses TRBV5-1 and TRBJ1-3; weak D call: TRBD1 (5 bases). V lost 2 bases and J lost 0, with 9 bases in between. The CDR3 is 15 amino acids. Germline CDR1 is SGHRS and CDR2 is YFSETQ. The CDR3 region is CASSFQGLSGNTIYF. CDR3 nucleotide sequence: TGCGCCAGCAGCTTTCAGGGACTCTCTGGAAACACCATATATTTT.

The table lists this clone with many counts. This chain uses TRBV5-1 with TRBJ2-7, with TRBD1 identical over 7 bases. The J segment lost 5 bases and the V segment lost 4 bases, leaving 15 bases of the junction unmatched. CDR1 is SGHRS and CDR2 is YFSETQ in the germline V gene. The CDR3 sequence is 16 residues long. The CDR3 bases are TGCGCCAGCAGCGTCAACCCGGGACAGCCGACTAACGAGCAGTACTTC. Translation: CASSVNPGQPTNEQYF.

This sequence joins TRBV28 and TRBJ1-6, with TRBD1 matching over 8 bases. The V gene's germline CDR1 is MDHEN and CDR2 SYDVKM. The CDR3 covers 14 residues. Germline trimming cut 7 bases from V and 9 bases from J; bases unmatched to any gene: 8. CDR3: CASKTGDKGSPLHF. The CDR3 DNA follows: TGTGCCAGCAAGACAGGGGACAAGGGTTCACCCCTCCACTTT.

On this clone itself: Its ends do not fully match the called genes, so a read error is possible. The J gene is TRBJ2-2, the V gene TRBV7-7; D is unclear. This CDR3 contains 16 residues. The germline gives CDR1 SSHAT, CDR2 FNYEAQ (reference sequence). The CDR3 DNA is TGTGCTAGCAGCTTAGGTCCCCAAGCTAACACCGGGGAGCTGTTTTTT. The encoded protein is CASSLGPQANTGELFF.

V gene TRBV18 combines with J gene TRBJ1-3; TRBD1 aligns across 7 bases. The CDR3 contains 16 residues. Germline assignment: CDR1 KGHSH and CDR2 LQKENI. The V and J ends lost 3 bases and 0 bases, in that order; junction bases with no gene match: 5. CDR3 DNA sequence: TGTGCCAGCTCACCGTCAGGGGGGCCCTCTGGAAACACCATATATTTT. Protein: CASSPSGGPSGNTIYF. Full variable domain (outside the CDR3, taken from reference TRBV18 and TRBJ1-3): NAGVMQNPRHLVRRRGQEARLRCSPMKGHSHVYWYRQLPEEGLKFMVYLQKENIIDESGMPKERFSAEFPKEGPSILRIQQVVRGDSAAYFCASSPSGGPSGNTIYFGEGSWLTVV.

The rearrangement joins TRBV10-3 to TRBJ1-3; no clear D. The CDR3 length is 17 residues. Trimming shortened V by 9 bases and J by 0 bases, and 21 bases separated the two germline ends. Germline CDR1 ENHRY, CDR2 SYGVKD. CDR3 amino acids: CAMRGDASGGSGNTIYF. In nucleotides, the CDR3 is TGTGCCATGCGGGGAGATGCTAGCGGAGGCTCTGGAAACACCATATATTTT.

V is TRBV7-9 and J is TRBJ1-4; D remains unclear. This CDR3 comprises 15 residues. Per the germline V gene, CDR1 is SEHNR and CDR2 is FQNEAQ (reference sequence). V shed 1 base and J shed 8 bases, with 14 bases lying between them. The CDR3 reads CASSLGGSTSEKLFF. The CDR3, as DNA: TGTGCCAGCAGCTTAGGAGGCAGTACCTCCGAAAAACTGTTTTTT.

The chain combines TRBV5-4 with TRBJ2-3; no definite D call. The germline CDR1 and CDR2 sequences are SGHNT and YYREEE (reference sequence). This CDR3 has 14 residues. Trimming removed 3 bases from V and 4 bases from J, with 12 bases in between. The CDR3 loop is CASSSSSFPDTQYF. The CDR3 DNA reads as TGTGCCAGCAGCTCTTCTAGTTTCCCAGATACGCAGTATTTT.

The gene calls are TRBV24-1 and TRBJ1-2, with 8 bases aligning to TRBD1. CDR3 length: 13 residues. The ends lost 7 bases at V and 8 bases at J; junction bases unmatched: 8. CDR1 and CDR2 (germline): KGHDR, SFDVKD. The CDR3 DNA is TGTGCCACCAGCTTGACAGGGGAGGAAGGCTACACCTTC. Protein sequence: CATSLTGEEGYTF.

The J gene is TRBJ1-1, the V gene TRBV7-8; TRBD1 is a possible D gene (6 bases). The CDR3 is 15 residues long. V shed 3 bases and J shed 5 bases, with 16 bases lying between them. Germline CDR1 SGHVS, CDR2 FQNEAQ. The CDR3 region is CASSFVSQGWTEAFF. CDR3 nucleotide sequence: TGTGCCAGCAGCTTTGTTTCACAGGGCTGGACTGAAGCTTTCTTT.

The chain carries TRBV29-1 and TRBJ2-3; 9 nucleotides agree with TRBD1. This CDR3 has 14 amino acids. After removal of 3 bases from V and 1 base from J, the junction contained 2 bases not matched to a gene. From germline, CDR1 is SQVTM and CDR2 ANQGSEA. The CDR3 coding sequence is TGCAGCGTTGAGCGACAGGGGGGCACAGATACGCAGTATTTT. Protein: CSVERQGGTDTQYF.

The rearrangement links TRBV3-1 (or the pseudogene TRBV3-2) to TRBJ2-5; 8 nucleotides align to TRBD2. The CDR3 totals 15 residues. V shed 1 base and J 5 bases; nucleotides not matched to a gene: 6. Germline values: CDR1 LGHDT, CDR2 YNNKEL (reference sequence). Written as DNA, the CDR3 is TGTGCCAGCAGCCAAGCGGGGGGGCCGGGGGAGACCCAGTACTTC. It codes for CASSQAGGPGETQYF.

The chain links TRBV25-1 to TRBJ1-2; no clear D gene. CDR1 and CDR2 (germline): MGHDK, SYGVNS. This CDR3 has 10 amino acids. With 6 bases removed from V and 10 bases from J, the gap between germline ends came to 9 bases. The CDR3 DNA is TGTGCCAGCAGCGGAACTAACTACACCTTC. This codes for CASSGTNYTF.

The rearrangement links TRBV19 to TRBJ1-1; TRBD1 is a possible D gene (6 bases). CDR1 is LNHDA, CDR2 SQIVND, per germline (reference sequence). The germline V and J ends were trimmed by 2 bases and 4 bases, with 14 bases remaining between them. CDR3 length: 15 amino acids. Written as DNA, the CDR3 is TGTGCCAGTAGTATAAAAACAGGGAGGGTCACTGAAGCTTTCTTT. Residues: CASSIKTGRVTEAFF.

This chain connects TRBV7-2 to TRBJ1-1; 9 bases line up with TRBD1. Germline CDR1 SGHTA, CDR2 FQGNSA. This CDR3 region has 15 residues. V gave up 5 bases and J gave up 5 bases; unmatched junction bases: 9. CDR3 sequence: CASSPRQGVNTEAFF. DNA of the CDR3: TGTGCCAGCAGCCCCAGACAGGGGGTAAATACTGAAGCTTTCTTT.

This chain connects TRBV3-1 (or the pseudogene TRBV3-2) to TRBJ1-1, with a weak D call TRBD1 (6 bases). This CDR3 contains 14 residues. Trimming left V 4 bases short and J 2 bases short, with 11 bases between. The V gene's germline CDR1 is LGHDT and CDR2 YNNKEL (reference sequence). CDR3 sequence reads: CASSPGHPNTEAFF. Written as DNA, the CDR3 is TGTGCCAGCAGCCCGGGACACCCCAACACTGAAGCTTTCTTT.